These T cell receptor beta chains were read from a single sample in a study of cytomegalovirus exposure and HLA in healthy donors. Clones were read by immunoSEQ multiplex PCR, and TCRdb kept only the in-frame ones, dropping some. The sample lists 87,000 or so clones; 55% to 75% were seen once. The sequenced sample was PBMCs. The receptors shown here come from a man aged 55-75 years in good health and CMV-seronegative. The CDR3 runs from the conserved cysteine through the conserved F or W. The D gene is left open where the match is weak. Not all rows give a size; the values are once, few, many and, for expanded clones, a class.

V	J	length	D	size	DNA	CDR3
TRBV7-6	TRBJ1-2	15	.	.	TGTGCCAGCAGCTTAGCCGGGGTAGGTAGCGATGGCTACACCTTC	CASSLAGVGSDGYTF
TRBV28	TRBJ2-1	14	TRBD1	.	TGTGCCAGCGGCTGGACAGGGGGACGCTATGAGCAGTTCTTC	CASGWTGGRYEQFF
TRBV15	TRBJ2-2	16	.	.	TGTGCCACCACCGGCTCTGGGGGGAAGTTCGCCGGGGAGCTGTTTTTT	CATTGSGGKFAGELFF
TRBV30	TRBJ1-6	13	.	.	TGTGCCTGGAGTGCCCCAGGAGGGAGTCTCCTCCACTTT	CAWSAPGGSLLHF
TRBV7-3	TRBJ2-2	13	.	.	TGTGCCAGCAGCTCCCAAATCACCGGGGAGCTGTTTTTT	CASSSQITGELFF
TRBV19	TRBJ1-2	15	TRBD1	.	TGTGCCAGTAGTATTTCCGGGACAGCTTACTATGGCTACACCTTC	CASSISGTAYYGYTF
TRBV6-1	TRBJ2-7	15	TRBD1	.	TGTGCCAGCGAAGGACAGGGGGCCTCCTCCTACGAGCAGTACTTC	CASEGQGASSYEQYF
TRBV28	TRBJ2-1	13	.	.	TGTGCCAGCACCGTTACCAGTATGTATGAGCAGTTCTTC	CASTVTSMYEQFF
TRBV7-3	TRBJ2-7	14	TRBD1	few	TGTGCCAGCAGCCCTCGGGACAGCTCCTACGAGCAGTACTTC	CASSPRDSSYEQYF
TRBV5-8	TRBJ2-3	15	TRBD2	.	TGTGCCAGCAGAAGGCTAGCGGGGGAAACAGATACGCAGTATTTT	CASRRLAGETDTQYF
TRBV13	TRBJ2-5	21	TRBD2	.	TGTGCCAGCAGCTCCCGGCCCCCTCCGGGACTAGCGGGAGGGGTAGAGGAGACCCAGTACTTC	CASSSRPPPGLAGGVEETQYF
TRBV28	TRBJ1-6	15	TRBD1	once	TGTGCCAGCAGTTTGGGACAGACTCATAATTCACCCCTCCACTTT	CASSLGQTHNSPLHF
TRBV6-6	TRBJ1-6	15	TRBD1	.	TGTGCCAGCAGTTACTCCAGGACAGGGGCTTCACCCCTCCACTTT	CASSYSRTGASPLHF
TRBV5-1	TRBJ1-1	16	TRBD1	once	TGCGCCAGCAGCTTGCGGACAGGGGGCATTGGGACTGAAGCTTTCTTT	CASSLRTGGIGTEAFF
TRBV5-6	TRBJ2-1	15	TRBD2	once	TGTGCCAGCAGCCGGGGACTAGCGGGAGGGCCTGGGCAGTTCTTC	CASSRGLAGGPGQFF
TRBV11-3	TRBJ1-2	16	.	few	TGTGCCAGCAGCGCCCCCCGGAGCGTAGAGGGCTATGGCTACACCTTC	CASSAPRSVEGYGYTF
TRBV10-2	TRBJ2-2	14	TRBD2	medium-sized	TGCGCCAGCACTAGCGGGAGATCCACCGGGGAGCTGTTTTTT	CASTSGRSTGELFF
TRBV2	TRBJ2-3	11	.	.	TGTGCCAGCAGTGTAGACTATACGCAGTATTTT	CASSVDYTQYF
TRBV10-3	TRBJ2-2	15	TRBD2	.	TGTGCCATCGGGGAAGCGGGAGAGGAGCAAGGGGAGCTGTTTTTT	CAIGEAGEEQGELFF
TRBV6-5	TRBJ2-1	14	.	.	TGTGCCAGCAGTTTGCGGAGGGCCTACAATGAGCAGTTCTTC	CASSLRRAYNEQFF
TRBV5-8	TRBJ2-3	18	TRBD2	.	TGTGCCAGCCGAAGACCAGGACTAGCGGGGGGGGTCACAGATACGCAGTATTTT	CASRRPGLAGGVTDTQYF
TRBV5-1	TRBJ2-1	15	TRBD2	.	TGCGCCAGCAGCCCGGGACTAGCGGGAGCCGGTGAGCAGTTCTTC	CASSPGLAGAGEQFF
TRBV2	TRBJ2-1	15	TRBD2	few	TGTGCCAGCAGCCCTAGGACTAGCGGGAGCAATGAGCAGTTCTTC	CASSPRTSGSNEQFF
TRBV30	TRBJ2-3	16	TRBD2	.	TGTGCCTGGCAAGGTCTTTTAGCGGGAGGGCCGGCTACGCAGTATTTT	CAWQGLLAGGPATQYF
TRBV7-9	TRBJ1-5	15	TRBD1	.	TGTGCCAGCAGCTTAGGGACAGGGAGAAATCAGCCCCAGCATTTT	CASSLGTGRNQPQHF
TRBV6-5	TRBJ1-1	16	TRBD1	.	TGTGCCAGCAGTTACATTCCGGGACAGCGAGGCACTGAAGCTTTCTTT	CASSYIPGQRGTEAFF
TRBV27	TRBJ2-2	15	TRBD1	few	TGTGCCAGCAGTACCCCGGGGACAGGGGGCAGGAAGCTGTTTTTT	CASSTPGTGGRKLFF
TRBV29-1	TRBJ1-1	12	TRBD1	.	TGCAGCGTACAGACAGGGAGAACTGAAGCTTTCTTT	CSVQTGRTEAFF
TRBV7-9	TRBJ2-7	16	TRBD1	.	TGTGCCAGCAGCTTAGTCTCGTGGACAGGAGACTACGAGCAGTACTTC	CASSLVSWTGDYEQYF
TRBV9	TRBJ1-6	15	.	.	TGTGCCAGCAGCCCCAAACCTCGCGGGAATTCACCCCTCCACTTT	CASSPKPRGNSPLHF
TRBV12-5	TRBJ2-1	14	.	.	TGTGCTAGTGGTTTGGTACCCTATTACAATGAGCAGTTCTTC	CASGLVPYYNEQFF
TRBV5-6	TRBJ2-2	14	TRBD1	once	TGTGCCAGCAGTACAGGGGCGATCACCGGGGAGCTGTTTTTT	CASSTGAITGELFF
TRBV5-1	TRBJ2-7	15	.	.	TGCGCCAGCAGCTTGGCCATGGGGCAGTCTCCCAAGCAGTACTTC	CASSLAMGQSPKQYF
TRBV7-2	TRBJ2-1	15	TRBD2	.	TGTGCCAGCAGCTCCGGACTAGCGGGAGTTCTTGAGCAGTTCTTC	CASSSGLAGVLEQFF
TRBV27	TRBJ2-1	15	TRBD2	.	TGTGCCAGCAGTCTACTAGCGGGAGTGGCTGATGAGCAGTTCTTC	CASSLLAGVADEQFF
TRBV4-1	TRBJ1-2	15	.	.	TGCGCCAGCAGCCAAGATACCCAGGTCTACTATGGCTACACCTTC	CASSQDTQVYYGYTF
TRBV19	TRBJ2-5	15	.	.	TGTGCCAGTAGTATAGCAAAGGGGGTTCAAGAGACCCAGTACTTC	CASSIAKGVQETQYF
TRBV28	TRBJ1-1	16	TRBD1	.	TGTGCCAGCAGTCCAGGGGGCTCTGGGGAGAGCACTGAAGCTTTCTTT	CASSPGGSGESTEAFF